The following is a TCR beta chain sequence with its context. The data belong to a study of blood T cell repertoires in COVID-19. The data were produced by immunoSEQ multiplex PCR, yet TCRdb's version contains in-frame clones alone and is incomplete. The sample has approximately 36,000 clones; approximately 75% are singletons. The V gene end was trimmed by 4 bases and the J gene end by 5 bases; junction bases not matched to a gene: 8. CDR1 LNHDA and CDR2 SQIVND come from the germline V gene (reference sequence). The CDR3 length is 15 residues. This receptor was obtained from a human donor in a cohort sampled during active or convalescent COVID-19. The donor label of this sample is uncertain. The chain recombines TRBV19 with TRBJ2-5; the match to TRBD1 covers 9 bases. Source material: peripheral blood. CDR3 region: CASSTRTGDVETQYF. The DNA of the CDR3 is TGTGCCAGTAGTACCCGGACAGGGGACGTGGAGACCCAGTACTTC.